This T cell receptor (beta chain) was sequenced in a study of T cells in Graves' hyperthyroidism and ophthalmopathy. Notes on the study in general: Most thyroid-expanded clonotypes above 0.001 were also found in blood. Ophthalmopathy was separated from stable hyperthyroidism by a 13 V-J model.

The germline CDR1 and CDR2 sequences are MRHNA and SNTAGT. V lost 4 bases and J 0 bases, leaving 4 bases between the germline ends. The CDR3 is 13 amino acids. The TCR beta CDR3 regions underwent amplification using RNA transcripts as the source. A first-round RT-PCR of the TCR CDR3 used the HTBI primer set. TCRdb called the multiplex PCR reads again in MiXCR, with one record for every CDR3 protein. The data hold 300,000 to 450,000 distinct CDR3 sequences, with approximately 15% observed a single time. This clonotype showed up many times. Its antigen is currently unknown. The receptor's source is a woman between 55 and 75 years old with Graves' hyperthyroidism. Specimen: blood. This rearrangement joins TRBV6-4 to TRBJ1-5; D unresolved. The CDR3 DNA reads TGTGCCAGCAGTGTTAATAGCAATCAGCCCCAGCATTTT. Its protein product is CASSVNSNQPQHF.